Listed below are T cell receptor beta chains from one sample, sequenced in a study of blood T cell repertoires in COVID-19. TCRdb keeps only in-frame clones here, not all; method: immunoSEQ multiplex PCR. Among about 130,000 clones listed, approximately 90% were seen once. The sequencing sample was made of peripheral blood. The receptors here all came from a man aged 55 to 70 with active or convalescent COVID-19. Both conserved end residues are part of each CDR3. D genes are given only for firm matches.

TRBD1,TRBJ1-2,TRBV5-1,CASSLLTGTGGVGYTF,TGCGCCAGCAGCTTGTTAACCGGGACAGGGGGCGTTGGCTACACCTTC
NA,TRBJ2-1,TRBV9,CASSVFAGRHNEQFF,TGTGCCAGCAGCGTCTTTGCGGGGAGGCACAATGAGCAGTTCTTC
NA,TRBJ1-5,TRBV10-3,CASRAARGNQPQHF,TGTGCAAGTCGGGCGGCCAGGGGAAATCAGCCCCAGCATTTT
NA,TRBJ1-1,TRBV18,CASSSSTGSNTEAFF,TGTGCCAGCTCATCCTCGACAGGTTCTAACACTGAAGCTTTCTTT
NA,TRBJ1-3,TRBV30,CAWSVARGGNTIYF,TGTGCCTGGAGTGTAGCCAGGGGTGGAAACACCATATATTTT
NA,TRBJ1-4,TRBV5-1,CASSLGQRDQKLFF,TGCGCCAGCAGCTTGGGGCAGCGCGACCAAAAACTGTTTTTT
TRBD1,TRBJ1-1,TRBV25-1,CASSDYRGLTEAFF,TGTGCCAGCAGTGATTACAGGGGATTAACTGAAGCTTTCTTT
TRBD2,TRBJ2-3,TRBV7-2,CASSLAIAGGTDTQYF,TGTGCCAGCAGCTTAGCAATAGCGGGAGGTACAGATACGCAGTATTTT
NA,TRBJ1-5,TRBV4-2,CASSRGYSNQPQHF,TGTGCCAGCAGCCGAGGTTATAGCAATCAGCCCCAGCATTTT
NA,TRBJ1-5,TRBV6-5,CASREGGYQPQHF,TGTGCCAGCAGAGAGGGGGGGTATCAGCCCCAGCATTTT
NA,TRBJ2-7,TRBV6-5,CASSYSLSYEQYF,TGTGCCAGCAGTTACTCCCTCTCCTACGAGCAGTACTTC
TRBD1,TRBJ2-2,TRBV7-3,CASSPGQDTGELFF,TGTGCCAGCAGTCCTGGACAGGACACCGGGGAGCTGTTTTTT
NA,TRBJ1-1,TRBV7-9,CASSSQAQVTEAFF,TGTGCCAGCAGCTCCCAGGCCCAGGTCACTGAAGCTTTCTTT
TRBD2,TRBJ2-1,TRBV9,CASSPRLAGVYNEQFF,TGTGCCAGCAGCCCAAGACTAGCGGGGGTGTACAATGAGCAGTTCTTC
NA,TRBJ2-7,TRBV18,CASSDLGGTAYEQYF,TGTGCCAGCTCGGACCTCGGCGGGACAGCCTACGAGCAGTACTTC